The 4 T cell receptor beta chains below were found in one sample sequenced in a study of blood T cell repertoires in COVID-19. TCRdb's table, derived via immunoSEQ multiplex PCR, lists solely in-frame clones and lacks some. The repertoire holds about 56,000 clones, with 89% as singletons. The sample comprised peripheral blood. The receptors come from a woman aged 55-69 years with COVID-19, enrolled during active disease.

The CDR3 loop reads CSVEATRAETQYF. CDR3 DNA: TGCAGCGTTGAAGCGACTAGGGCGGAGACCCAGTACTTC. The chain couples TRBV29-1 to TRBJ2-5; TRBD2 might be the D (6 bases). This CDR3 is built from 13 residues. Trimming stripped 1 base from V and 5 bases from J, with 11 bases between. CDR1 is SQVTM and CDR2 is ANQGSEA in the germline V gene.

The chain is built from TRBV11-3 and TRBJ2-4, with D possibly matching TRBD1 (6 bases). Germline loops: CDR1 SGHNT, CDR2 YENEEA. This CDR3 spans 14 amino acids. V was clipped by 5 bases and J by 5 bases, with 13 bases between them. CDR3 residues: CASSPYRDQNIQYF. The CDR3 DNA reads TGTGCCAGCAGCCCGTACAGGGACCAAAACATTCAGTACTTC. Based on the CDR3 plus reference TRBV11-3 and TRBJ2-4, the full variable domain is EAGVVQSPRYKIIEKKQPVAFWCNPISGHNTLYWYLQNLGQGPELLIRYENEEAVDDSQLPKDRFSAERLKGVDSTLKIQPAELGDSAVYLCASSPYRDQNIQYFGAGTRLSVL.

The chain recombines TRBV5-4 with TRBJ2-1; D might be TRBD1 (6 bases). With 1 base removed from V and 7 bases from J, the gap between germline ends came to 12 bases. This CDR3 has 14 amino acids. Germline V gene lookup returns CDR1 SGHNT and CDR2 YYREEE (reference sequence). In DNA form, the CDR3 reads TGTGCCAGCAGCTTGAATATCAGGGGTAATGAGCAGTTCTTC. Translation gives CASSLNIRGNEQFF.

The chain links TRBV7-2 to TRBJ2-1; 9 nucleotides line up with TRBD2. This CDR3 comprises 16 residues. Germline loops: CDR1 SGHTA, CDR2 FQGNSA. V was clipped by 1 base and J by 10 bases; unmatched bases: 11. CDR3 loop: CASSLDQRGVGYEQFF. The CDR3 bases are TGTGCCAGCAGCTTAGACCAGCGGGGGGTCGGGTACGAGCAGTTCTTC.